The entry below gives a single T cell receptor beta chain sequence along with its context. In this sample, this clone turned up a few times. The clone's antigen remains unknown. Nothing much larger sits one base from this clone, and base qualities are not available. There are 18 amino acids in the CDR3, from cysteine to phenylalanine inclusive. Here the CDR3 DNA is all that survives: 54 bases in frame from base 1. From a lookup of the germline V gene (reference sequence), CDR1 and CDR2 are LGHDT and YNNKEL. V ends up 0 bases short and J 3 bases short, with an unmatched junction base count of 12. The meaning of the sample's time point label: about 28 days (+/-7) after the second vaccine dose. AZD1222 recipients with second doses at about 4 weeks or about 12 weeks were pooled, because spike-specific TCR depth and breadth did not differ between schedules. Vaccinee samples came from UK trials COV001 and COV002, including a single-blind randomized controlled phase 2/3 trial of AZD1222 (ChAdOx1 nCoV-19) in healthy adults. For TCRbeta chain sequencing, PBMC samples were collected from trial participants at day 0 and at day 28 after the second dose.

The data are from a study of T cell responses to AZD1222 COVID-19 vaccine listed by TCRdb under 2021. For the wider study: A total of 233 trial participants underwent TCR sequencing, of whom around 200 received two doses of AZD1222 and about 25 received two doses of the MenACWY control vaccine. Enrollment into the trials was organized by age into subgroups of 18-55, 56-69 and 70-plus years, and those subgroups contained about 150, 27 and 61 TCR-sequenced participants, respectively. Overall results and qualifications from the work: After two AZD1222 doses, spike-specific TCR breadth and depth were significantly higher than at day 0 and than in MenACWY recipients. Because no day 14 peak-response samples were available, the repertoires could be characterized only after the peak T cell response. The 56-69-year group was small, and its depth increase did not reach significance, likely because of low power. The vaccine-associated CD4 TCRs covered the entire spike protein, and the dominant responses fell in regions 160-218 and 743-854. Epitopes outside the regions mutated in the B.1.351 and B.1.1.7 variants were reportedly recognized by nearly half of the unique spike-specific TCRs. Participants were mostly white British, with more females than males. The authors suggested clonal diversity may have been underestimated. Conclusions about previously exposed vaccinees are limited, since just five to seven AZD1222 recipients were seropositive for SARS-CoV-2 at baseline.

The CDR3 regions of human TCRbeta chains were analyzed by immunosequencing. On the study's bioinformatics: TCRs in the repertoires were compared against a reference library of SARS-CoV-2-specific TCRs that had been generated with the MIRA antigen-specificity platform. Breadth was defined as the fraction of unique TCRs that were SARS-CoV-2-associated, and depth was defined as the fraction of total T cells that were SARS-CoV-2-associated. Using the MIRA data, each spike-specific TCR was mapped to the spike region that the TCR reacts to and placed in a CD4 or CD8 class. Log10-transformed breadth and depth values were compared by one-way ANOVA with Sidak's multiple comparisons tests. The immuneACCESS repertoire file appears here via TCRdb, limited to in-frame rearrangements. These files lack a portion of the clones; in checked studies, under half of the deficit traces to unresolved V genes, and the cause of the others is not known. V, J and clone size derive from that table, while D and trimming were established from the DNA sequence. In this sample the table shows about 120,000 clones, roughly 91% of which occur a single time. The ten largest clones take up 4.5% to 6% of the sample.

The sequence was obtained from an adult who received the AZD1222 COVID-19 vaccine. The material sequenced was peripheral blood, taken 28 days after the second AZD1222 dose. The rearranged chain carries TRBV3-1 (or the pseudogene TRBV3-2) and TRBJ2-7, with 9 junctional bases fitting TRBD2. For the CDR3, the sequence is CASSQDDNLAGIIYEQYF. The nucleotide sequence reads TGTGCCAGCAGCCAAGATGACAATCTAGCGGGGATTATCTACGAGCAGTACTTC.